This is a list of T cell receptor beta chains from one sample in a study of cytomegalovirus exposure and HLA in healthy donors. Some clones are missing from TCRdb's copy, which holds only in-frame ones; the method was immunoSEQ multiplex PCR. This repertoire shows around 400,000 clones, 75% to 90% found once; its top ten account for about 0.8%. The sample was PBMCs. Source of these receptors: a young woman in good health and CMV-seronegative. CDR3s include the opening cysteine and the closing phenylalanine or tryptophan. D genes are given only for firm matches. Some rows mark clone size as missing; the rest say once, few, many or name a class of expanded clone.

v_call	j_call	d_call	clone_size	cdr3_length	cdr3_aa	cdr3_nt
TRBV28	TRBJ1-3	TRBD1	once	15	CASSPDRVGGNTIYF	TGTGCCAGCAGTCCGGACAGGGTCGGTGGAAACACCATATATTTT
TRBV27	TRBJ2-1	.	.	13	CASSLLGGGEQFF	TGTGCCAGCAGTTTATTAGGAGGGGGCGAGCAGTTCTTC
TRBV28	TRBJ1-5	.	.	13	CASSDYSNQPQHF	TGTGCCAGCAGTGACTATAGCAATCAGCCCCAGCATTTT
TRBV28	TRBJ2-7	.	few	17	CASSTSNFSAPSYEQYF	TGTGCCAGCAGTACCTCGAATTTTAGCGCGCCCTCCTACGAGCAGTACTTC
TRBV9	TRBJ1-4	TRBD1	.	15	CASSGPGQTNEKLFF	TGTGCCAGCAGCGGACCGGGACAGACTAATGAAAAACTGTTTTTT
TRBV2	TRBJ2-7	TRBD2	.	17	CASSETPGLAGGYEQYF	TGTGCCAGCAGCGAAACCCCAGGACTAGCGGGGGGCTACGAGCAGTACTTC
TRBV5-1	TRBJ1-2	.	once	16	CASSLASQVRNYGYTF	TGCGCCAGCAGCTTGGCCTCACAGGTTCGCAACTATGGCTACACCTTC
TRBV19	TRBJ2-1	TRBD1	.	17	CASSTTAGTGNRDEQFF	TGTGCCAGTAGTACCACTGCCGGGACAGGGAATAGGGATGAGCAGTTCTTC
TRBV30	TRBJ1-4	.	.	15	CAWSARGLANEKLFF	TGTGCCTGGAGTGCCCGGGGGTTAGCTAATGAAAAACTGTTTTTT
TRBV14	TRBJ1-6	.	few	14	CASSREGDNSPLHF	TGTGCCAGCAGCCGGGAGGGGGACAATTCACCCCTCCACTTT
TRBV27	TRBJ2-7	.	.	16	CASSSLSAGLLDEQYF	TGTGCCAGCAGTTCGCTTTCGGCAGGGTTACTGGACGAGCAGTACTTC
TRBV6-4	TRBJ1-5	.	.	17	CASSVGEPTYSNQPQHF	TGTGCCAGCAGTGTCGGGGAACCCACTTATAGCAATCAGCCCCAGCATTTT
TRBV9	TRBJ1-3	.	.	16	CASSAYHQVSGNTIYF	TGTGCCAGCAGCGCCTATCATCAGGTTTCTGGAAACACCATATATTTT
TRBV5-1	TRBJ1-2	TRBD1	.	14	CASSPRDRGYGYTF	TGCGCCAGCAGCCCCCGGGACAGGGGATATGGCTACACCTTC
TRBV2	TRBJ1-2	.	.	14	CASSEKMSGEGYTF	TGTGCCAGCAGTGAAAAAATGTCGGGGGAAGGCTACACCTTC
TRBV27	TRBJ2-3	.	.	15	CASTPKGIRADTQYF	TGTGCCAGCACTCCGAAGGGGATAAGGGCAGATACGCAGTATTTT
TRBV28	TRBJ2-6	.	.	16	CASSLGRTAGANVLTF	TGTGCCAGCAGTTTAGGGAGGACCGCTGGGGCCAACGTCCTGACTTTC
TRBV7-3	TRBJ2-1	TRBD2	.	16	CASSLFVAGDYNEQFF	TGTGCCAGCAGCTTATTTGTAGCGGGAGACTACAATGAGCAGTTCTTC
TRBV27	TRBJ2-2	TRBD1	.	15	CASSSTGRNAGELFF	TGTGCCAGCAGTTCGACAGGGAGAAACGCCGGGGAGCTGTTTTTT
TRBV7-9	TRBJ1-4	.	.	17	CASSLSQGPATNEKLFF	TGTGCCAGCAGCTTAAGCCAGGGTCCGGCAACTAATGAAAAACTGTTTTTT
TRBV9	TRBJ2-2	.	.	12	CASSQGDFQLFF	TGTGCCAGCAGCCAAGGGGATTTTCAGCTGTTTTTT
TRBV5-6	TRBJ1-3	TRBD1	.	15	CASSLQGAEGNTIYF	TGTGCCAGCAGCTTGCAGGGGGCGGAGGGAAACACCATATATTTT
TRBV27	TRBJ2-5	TRBD2	.	13	CASSLSGRETQYF	TGTGCCAGCAGCCTAAGCGGGAGAGAGACCCAGTACTTC
TRBV20-1	TRBJ2-7	.	.	11	CSARAGSEQYF	TGCAGTGCTAGAGCAGGGTCCGAGCAGTACTTC
TRBV11-2	TRBJ2-3	.	.	16	CASSFLRLAVKDTQYF	TGTGCCAGCAGCTTTCTGAGATTAGCGGTAAAGGATACGCAGTATTTT
TRBV28	TRBJ2-7	.	.	15	CASSSEDRDLYEQYF	TGTGCCAGCAGTTCGGAGGACAGAGACCTCTACGAGCAGTACTTC
TRBV25-1	TRBJ1-4	TRBD1	.	15	CASSIGTATNEKLFF	TGTGCCAGCAGCATCGGGACAGCAACTAATGAAAAACTGTTTTTT